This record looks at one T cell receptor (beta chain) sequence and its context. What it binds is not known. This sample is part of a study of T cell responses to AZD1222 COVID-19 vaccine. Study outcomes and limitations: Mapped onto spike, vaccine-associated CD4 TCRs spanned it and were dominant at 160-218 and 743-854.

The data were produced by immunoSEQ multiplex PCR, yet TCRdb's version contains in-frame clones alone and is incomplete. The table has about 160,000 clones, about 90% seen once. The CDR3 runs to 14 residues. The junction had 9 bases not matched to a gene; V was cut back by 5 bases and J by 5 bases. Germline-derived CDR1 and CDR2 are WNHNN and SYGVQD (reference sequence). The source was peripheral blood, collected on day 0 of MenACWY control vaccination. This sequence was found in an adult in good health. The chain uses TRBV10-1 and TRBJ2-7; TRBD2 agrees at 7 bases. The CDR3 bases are TGCGCCAGCAGTAATGGCGGGAGCCGACACGAGCAGTACTTC. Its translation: CASSNGGSRHEQYF.